The 28 T cell receptor beta chains below all came from one sample that was sequenced in a study of human T cells and chemical hapten exposure. MiXCR, applied by TCRdb to the RACE reads, yields one record per CDR3 protein. The sample consists of around 130,000 distinct CDR3 sequences, approximately 8.3% of them appearing once. As for time point: healthy volunteer bleed at 2 weeks. Unfractionated whole blood served as the source for total RNA extraction. The specimen was whole blood. The receptors stem from a male donor in good health. Some clones in this sample may be carry-over from other donors' samples.

This clonotype was counted a few times. This chain connects TRBV2 to TRBJ1-1, with a possible D match to TRBD1 (5 bases). Trimming removed 3 bases at V and 1 base at J, with 12 bases between. The CDR3 extends over 15 amino acids. Per the germline V gene, CDR1 is SNHLY and CDR2 is FYNNEI. Written as DNA, the CDR3 is TGTGCCAGCAGTGAGGCAGCAACAGGGAACACTGAAGCTTTCTTT. It yields the protein CASSEAATGNTEAFF. Using reference TRBV2 and TRBJ1-1 for the parts outside the CDR3, the full variable domain is EPEVTQTPSHQVTQMGQEVILRCVPISNHLYFYWYRQILGQKVEFLVSFYNNEISEKSEIFDDQFSVERPDGSNFTLKIRSTKLEDSAMYFCASSEAATGNTEAFFGQGTRLTVV.

This clonotype has at least ten counts. The CDR3: CASSLWARGETQYF. The CDR3 DNA reads as TGTGCCAGCAGTTTGTGGGCTCGGGGAGAGACCCAGTACTTC. This chain joins TRBV12-3 or TRBV12-4 and TRBJ2-5; maybe TRBD2 (5 bases). Trimming removed 3 bases at V and 4 bases at J, with 12 bases between. This CDR3 comprises 14 residues.

The sample holds many counts of this clonotype. The chain combines TRBV5-1 with TRBJ1-4; 8 positions agree with TRBD1. This CDR3 comprises 14 residues. The trim removed 0 bases at V and 13 bases at J, leaving 8 bases unmatched. CDR1 is SGHRS, CDR2 YFSETQ, per germline. DNA for the CDR3: TGCGCCAGCAGCTTGGGATACGGACAGGGTGGACTGTTTTTT. This sequence encodes CASSLGYGQGGLFF.

A few counts support this clonotype. The chain recombines TRBV19 with TRBJ1-1; D is possibly TRBD1 (6 bases). This CDR3 has 16 residues. Germline assignment: CDR1 LNHDA and CDR2 SQIVND (reference sequence). V dropped 5 bases and J dropped 0 bases, with 16 bases sitting between them. CDR3 bases: TGTGCCAGTAGTCCGCGCAGGGGAAGGATGAACACTGAAGCTTTCTTT. This sequence encodes CASSPRRGRMNTEAFF. Using reference TRBV19 and TRBJ1-1 for the parts outside the CDR3, the full variable domain is DGGITQSPKYLFRKEGQNVTLSCEQNLNHDAMYWYRQDPGQGLRLIYYSQIVNDFQKGDIAEGYSVSREKKESFPLTVTSAQKNPTAFYLCASSPRRGRMNTEAFFGQGTRLTVV.

This clonotype was recorded many times. This chain links TRBV10-2 with TRBJ2-7; TRBD1 matches at 7 bases. V was pared by 5 bases and J by 1 base, with 2 bases of the junction left unmatched. There are 13 residues in the CDR3. The germline V gene encodes CDR1 WSHSY and CDR2 SAAADI. The CDR3 protein is CASSLDRSYEQYF. In DNA, the CDR3 is TGCGCCAGCAGTTTGGACAGGTCCTACGAGCAGTACTTC.

J is TRBJ2-3 and V is TRBV5-1; D uncertain. This CDR3 has 15 amino acids. Trimming removed 0 bases from V and 3 bases from J, with 11 bases in between. The V gene's germline CDR1 is SGHRS and CDR2 YFSETQ. CDR3 coding DNA: TGCGCCAGCAGCTTGGCGGTAGCTGGTACAGATACGCAGTATTTT. This sequence encodes CASSLAVAGTDTQYF.

This clonotype has ten or more counts. V is TRBV11-2 and J is TRBJ2-2; possible D gene TRBD1, 5 bases. V dropped 5 bases and J dropped 8 bases, with 9 bases sitting between them. The CDR3 consists of 12 residues. The germline gives CDR1 SGHAT, CDR2 FQNNGV. The CDR3: CASSPRVGELFF. The DNA of the CDR3 is TGTGCCAGCAGCCCCAGGGTTGGGGAGCTGTTTTTT.

This clonotype came up a few times. CDR3 amino acids: CASSQTTFYYTF. The CDR3 DNA reads TGTGCCAGCAGCCAGACGACATTCTACTACACCTTC. This chain uses TRBV14 with TRBJ1-2; no clear D. The CDR3 length is 12 residues. The germline V gene encodes CDR1 SGHDN and CDR2 FVKESK. The V and J ends lost 3 bases and 10 bases respectively, with 12 bases between them.

The rearrangement uses TRBV6-1 and TRBJ1-1, with D possibly TRBD1 on 6 matching bases. Germline V CDR1 and CDR2: MNHNS, SASEGT. The CDR3 runs 14 residues. Trimming cost V 6 bases and J 5 bases, with 16 bases left between them. This CDR3 is CASRAGDSWTEAFF. CDR3 bases: TGTGCCAGCAGGGCAGGGGATAGTTGGACTGAAGCTTTCTTT.

The rearrangement links TRBV7-2 to TRBJ2-1, with D possibly being TRBD2 (5 bases). V was pared by 0 bases and J by 2 bases, with 8 bases between. CDR3 length equals 15 residues. Germline-derived CDR1 and CDR2 are SGHTA and FQGNSA. The CDR3 protein is CASSLASATYNEQFF. The CDR3 DNA is TGTGCCAGCAGCTTAGCTAGCGCAACCTACAATGAGCAGTTCTTC.

This clonotype was seen a few times. The chain joins TRBV12-3 or TRBV12-4 to TRBJ1-2, with D unclear. The CDR3 has 13 amino acids. The V end lost 5 bases, the J end lost 4 bases, and 11 bases lay between the germline ends. In DNA form, the CDR3 reads TGTGCCAGCAGTATTACACCTTTCTATGGCTACACCTTC. Its protein is CASSITPFYGYTF.

This chain's CDR3 is CASSPTIGGYEQYF. CDR3 coding DNA: TGTGCCAGCAGCCCCACAATAGGGGGCTACGAGCAGTACTTC. This chain links TRBV3-1 with TRBJ2-7; TRBD1 is a possible D gene (6 bases). Germline assignment: CDR1 LGHDT and CDR2 YNNKEL (reference sequence). Trimming cost V 4 bases and J 3 bases, with 13 bases left between them. The CDR3 length is 14 residues.

The chain couples TRBV10-3 to TRBJ1-5, with a possible D match to TRBD1 (6 bases). The CDR3 length is 18 residues. CDR1 and CDR2 (germline): ENHRY, SYGVKD. Between the trimmed V and J ends, which lost 0 bases and 6 bases, there was a span of 21 bases. CDR3 loop: CAISESSGRAGGGQPQHF. The CDR3 nucleotides read TGTGCCATCAGTGAGTCTTCAGGGAGAGCGGGAGGGGGTCAGCCCCAGCATTTT.

Many counts were recorded for this clonotype. V is TRBV12-3 or TRBV12-4 and J is TRBJ1-2; D may be TRBD1 (5 bases). This CDR3 spans 16 amino acids. Trimming cost V 3 bases and J 3 bases, with 17 bases left between them. CDR3 nucleotides: TGTGCCAGCAGTTTCCGTCTCGAGGGCAGGGACTATGGCTACACCTTC. Translated, it gives CASSFRLEGRDYGYTF.

This clonotype was picked up a small number of times. The chain recombines TRBV6-2 or TRBV6-3 with TRBJ1-2; no clear D. Germline lookup yields CDR1 MNHEY and CDR2 SVGEGT. The CDR3 spans 13 residues. Trimming cost V 9 bases and J 1 base, with 12 bases left between them. CDR3 nucleotide sequence: TGTGCCAGTCGCGCCTACAGTAACTATGGCTACACCTTC. Protein product: CASRAYSNYGYTF.

As regards this clonotype: This sequence may be a read error, since a much larger clone differs from it by one base. This chain connects TRBV29-1 to TRBJ2-3, with D perhaps TRBD1 (5 bases). The V end was cut by 3 bases, the J end by 4 bases, with 23 bases between. This CDR3 is 17 amino acids long. The germline CDR1 and CDR2 sequences are SQVTM and ANQGSEA. CDR3 protein: CSVEGTTGAVGPDTQYF. In nucleotides, the CDR3 is TGCAGCGTTGAGGGCACCACTGGGGCGGTGGGGCCAGATACGCAGTATTTT.

This clonotype was picked up a small number of times. The chain carries TRBV6-1 and TRBJ1-5, with a possible D match to TRBD1 (5 bases). This CDR3 is 15 amino acids long. Per germline, CDR1 MNHNS and CDR2 SASEGT. The ends were cut back, 5 bases at V and 4 bases at J, with 15 bases in the middle. The CDR3 loop reads CASSFNGGWNQPQHF. The CDR3 coding sequence is TGTGCCAGCAGTTTCAATGGGGGTTGGAATCAGCCCCAGCATTTT.

Ten or more counts support this clonotype. The chain has TRBV5-1 and TRBJ2-1, with D unresolved. In germline, CDR1 is SGHRS, CDR2 YFSETQ. This CDR3 region has 11 residues. Trimming took 4 bases from V and 5 from J, leaving 4 bases between them. The CDR3 sequence is CASSGDNEQFF. CDR3 nucleotides: TGCGCCAGCAGCGGAGACAATGAGCAGTTCTTC.

In this sample, this clonotype turned up many times. V and J are TRBV7-8 and TRBJ1-5; D may be TRBD1 (5 bases). The CDR3 sequence is 14 residues long. CDR1 SGHVS and CDR2 FQNEAQ come from the germline V gene. V lost 1 base, J lost 1 base, and 5 bases lay in between. CDR3 nucleotides: TGTGCCAGCAGCTTAGGGGACAGCAATCAGCCCCAGCATTTT. Encoded protein: CASSLGDSNQPQHF.

This sequence joins TRBV6-2 or TRBV6-3 and TRBJ1-4; TRBD1 agrees at 10 bases. J gave up 3 bases and V 5 bases, and 9 bases lay outside the gene matches. The CDR3 has 17 amino acids. Germline CDR1 is MNHEY and CDR2 is SVGEGT. The CDR3 sequence is CASSTLDRGRPNEKLFF. The CDR3 coding sequence is TGTGCCAGCAGTACGTTGGACAGGGGGAGACCTAATGAAAAACTGTTTTTT.

The chain uses TRBV5-1 and TRBJ1-4, with D tentatively TRBD1 (6 bases). The CDR3 consists of 14 residues. Deletions cut 3 bases from V and 4 bases from J, with 10 bases between. Germline lookup yields CDR1 SGHRS and CDR2 YFSETQ. The chain's CDR3 is CASSSTGFNEKLFF. The CDR3 DNA reads TGCGCCAGCAGCTCTACAGGGTTTAATGAAAAACTGTTTTTT.

This clonotype was recorded many times. The chain recombines TRBV27 with TRBJ2-1; unclear D gene. Trimming stripped 3 bases from V and 0 bases from J, with 12 bases between. The germline CDR1 and CDR2 sequences are MNHEY and SMNVEV (reference sequence). The CDR3 has 16 amino acids. The CDR3 nucleotides read TGTGCCAGCAGTTTTGCCCCTCGAAGCTCCTACAATGAGCAGTTCTTC. The encoded protein is CASSFAPRSSYNEQFF.

This clonotype came up a few times. The V and J genes are TRBV16 and TRBJ2-1; 7 bases agree with TRBD1. V gave up 4 bases and J gave up 6 bases; unmatched junction bases: 3. This CDR3 is built from 13 residues. Germline lookup yields CDR1 KGHSY and CDR2 FQNENV. CDR3 sequence: CASSLPGGNEQFF. In nucleotides, the CDR3 is TGTGCCAGCAGCCTCCCAGGGGGCAATGAGCAGTTCTTC. The whole variable domain, filled in from reference TRBV16 and TRBJ2-1, reads GEEVAQTPKHLVRGEGQKAKLYCAPIKGHSYVFWYQQVLKNEFKFLISFQNENVFDETGMPKERFSAKCLPNSPCSLEIQATKLEDSAVYFCASSLPGGNEQFFGPGTRLTVL.

This clonotype turned up a few times. The rearrangement links TRBV7-6 to TRBJ1-1; 7 positions agree with TRBD1. The germline V gene has CDR1 SGHVS and CDR2 FNYEAQ. The length of the CDR3 is 17 residues. V shed 1 base and J 0 bases; nucleotides not matched to a gene: 8. CDR3 amino acids: CASSLGVRQGMNTEAFF. In nucleotides, the CDR3 is TGTGCCAGCAGCTTAGGGGTCAGACAGGGCATGAACACTGAAGCTTTCTTT.

This chain uses TRBV9 with TRBJ2-1, with unresolved D. V was cut by 1 base and J by 9 bases, with 11 bases left in between. CDR1 is SGDLS, CDR2 YYNGEE, per germline. CDR3 length: 13 amino acids. CDR3 sequence reads: CASSVQGWGEQFF. The CDR3 coding sequence is TGTGCCAGCAGCGTACAAGGTTGGGGTGAGCAGTTCTTC.

This clonotype was counted at least ten times. The V gene is TRBV19, the J gene TRBJ2-1; TRBD2 aligns across 13 bases. From germline, CDR1 is LNHDA and CDR2 SQIVND (reference sequence). The V and J ends lost 5 bases and 8 bases, in that order; junction bases with no gene match: 6. This CDR3 has 15 residues. CDR3 in amino acids: CASSSLAGGPHEQFF. CDR3 nucleotides: TGTGCCAGTAGTTCACTAGCGGGAGGGCCCCATGAGCAGTTCTTC.

Only a few counts were recorded for this clonotype. The gene calls are TRBV5-6 and TRBJ2-7; TRBD2 is a possible D gene (5 bases). The germline CDR1 and CDR2 sequences are SGHDT and YYEEEE. The CDR3 sequence is 15 residues long. Trimming cost V 0 bases and J 0 bases, with 10 bases left between them. CDR3 coding DNA: TGTGCCAGCAGCTTGGTAGTCGGGGACTCCTACGAGCAGTACTTC. Amino acid sequence: CASSLVVGDSYEQYF.

This clonotype turned up a few times. The chain joins TRBV12-3 or TRBV12-4 to TRBJ1-5; no clear D gene. This CDR3 is 15 amino acids long. The V end was cut by 2 bases, the J end by 2 bases, with 10 bases between. CDR3 coding DNA: TGTGCCAGCAGTTTAATAGGTGAGGGCAATCAGCCCCAGCATTTT. Translated, it gives CASSLIGEGNQPQHF.